A selection of T cell receptor beta chains follows, all from one sample in a study of blood T cell repertoires in COVID-19. The table came from immunoSEQ multiplex PCR; TCRdb's copy has only in-frame clones and leaves some out. The table lists hundreds of thousands of clones, roughly 85% of them singletons. Specimen: peripheral blood. The source of these receptors is a man between 35 and 55 years old with acute or convalescent COVID-19. Each CDR3 is given without its conserved first and last residue. A clone size is listed for some rows: how often the clone was seen (once, few, many), or a class if it is expanded.

J gene,clone size,CDR3 length,V gene,CDR3 protein
TRBJ1-2,few,12,TRBV2,ASSGLREGFGYT
TRBJ1-2,few,14,TRBV5-6,ASSLVGKAGPYGYT
TRBJ1-5,.,11,TRBV7-8,ASSLVDSQPQH
TRBJ1-1,once,17,TRBV10-3,AISGQRTGGGLTNTEAF
TRBJ2-2,.,11,TRBV9,ASSVEGAGELF
TRBJ2-7,.,9,TRBV5-6,ASSTGGEQY
TRBJ1-1,.,12,TRBV19,ASSVRGGGTEAF
TRBJ2-3,.,15,TRBV2,ASSKIAGGSSTDTQY
TRBJ2-7,.,12,TRBV19,ASSILAGDYEQY
TRBJ2-2,.,14,TRBV6-6,ASSPPTAGYRGELF
TRBJ1-1,.,14,TRBV5-4,ASSLIENRVNTEAF
TRBJ1-1,.,13,TRBV7-2,ASSGSGQGGTEAF
TRBJ1-1,.,13,TRBV6-5,ASSSPGSSAAEAF
TRBJ2-7,.,14,TRBV27,ASSLREPDRGYEQY
TRBJ1-2,.,13,TRBV7-2,ASSLSLLGGYGYT
TRBJ2-5,few,9,TRBV30,AWTGKKTQY
TRBJ1-3,.,14,TRBV7-8,ASSLMGTGNGNTIY
TRBJ1-2,.,14,TRBV7-8,ASSLGGQISNYGYT
TRBJ1-6,.,12,TRBV27,ASSFGTGGTPLH
TRBJ2-5,.,11,TRBV3-1/TRBV3-2,ASSPGTGLTQY
TRBJ1-2,.,16,TRBV28,ASSFDVRGQGYNYGYT
TRBJ1-5,.,12,TRBV28,ASSDQVETQPQH
TRBJ1-2,few,14,TRBV5-1,ASSLTGQGGNYGYT
TRBJ1-2,.,13,TRBV19,ASSQGAHGGYGYT
TRBJ2-2,few,10,TRBV11-3,ASSTNTGELF
TRBJ1-4,.,14,TRBV5-4,ASSPKWGGGSEKLF
TRBJ1-6,.,10,TRBV28,ASAGGHSPLH
TRBJ2-7,.,10,TRBV6-2/TRBV6-3,ASSKEGNEQY
TRBJ1-2,.,12,TRBV3-1/TRBV3-2,ASSQEKGSGGYT
TRBJ1-6,.,14,TRBV5-1,ASSLAGVQYNSPLH
TRBJ2-1,.,10,TRBV5-8,ASSLFSYEQF
TRBJ1-2,.,11,TRBV27,ASSFAGADGYT
TRBJ2-5,.,13,TRBV3-1/TRBV3-2,ASSQGSRAQETQY
TRBJ1-2,once,11,TRBV6-5,ASRTGGAYGYT
TRBJ1-1,.,12,TRBV3-1/TRBV3-2,ASSLRTGGLEAF
TRBJ1-4,.,9,TRBV7-9,ASSEGGQLF
TRBJ1-1,.,12,TRBV9,ASSVSRVDTEAF
TRBJ2-7,.,11,TRBV11-3,ASSPREEEEQY
TRBJ1-1,.,12,TRBV5-1,ASSVDRGNTEAF
TRBJ2-3,.,11,TRBV25-1,ASSSTPTDTQY
TRBJ2-5,.,13,TRBV11-3,ASSWRGGVQETQY
TRBJ2-7,.,10,TRBV7-2,ASTSVVYEQY